This T cell receptor beta chain was found in a study of T cell changes during pregnancy in multiple sclerosis. V dropped 2 bases and J dropped 4; count of bases not matched to a gene: 0. The CDR3 has 14 residues. Germline V gene sequence: CDR1 MDHEN, CDR2 SYDVKM. Measured with immunoSEQ multiplex PCR; TCRdb has only the in-frame clones, and not every one. The sample carries tens of thousands of clones, roughly nine tenths recorded once. The input for sequencing was CD8+ T cells from peripheral blood mononuclear cells, taken in the second trimester of pregnancy. The V call is TRBV28, the J call TRBJ2-5, with TRBD2 matching 11 bases. The source is a female donor with multiple sclerosis, enrolled in a pregnancy study. CDR3: CASSLGTSGETQYF. The CDR3 DNA reads as TGTGCCAGCAGTTTAGGGACTAGCGGAGAGACCCAGTACTTC.